This TCR beta chain was profiled in a study of cytomegalovirus exposure and HLA in healthy donors. Donors had nominal health at sampling but likely had unrecorded immune exposures. Germline CDR1 and CDR2: MGHDK and SYGVNS. V gave up 5 bases and J gave up 4 bases, with 17 bases separating them. The CDR3 consists of 15 residues. The study, taken as a whole, reports: Analyses of presence and absence presupposed an approximately uniform sequencing depth across donors. The study designated fewer than 200 TCR beta chains cytomegalovirus-associated. Reportedly, fewer N-insertions than the 666-donor mean appeared in an Asian-associated ancestry cluster in a later analysis.

Primers: 60 Vbeta forward and 13 Jbeta reverse. Sequencing was performed with immunoSEQ multiplex PCR; in TCRdb, only in-frame clones are kept and a portion is missing. The data hold 130,000 or so clones, with around 70% observed a single time. This clone was seen more than once but under ten times. Its matching antigen is unknown. The TCR comes from a male donor in good health and CMV-seronegative. The rearrangement uses TRBV25-1 and TRBJ1-1; a possible D gene is TRBD1 (5 bases). The sample taken for sequencing was PBMCs. CDR3 in amino acids: CASSPLGGGSTEAFF. CDR3 nucleotides: TGTGCCAGCAGTCCTCTTGGGGGGGGGAGCACTGAAGCTTTCTTT. The full variable domain, rest sourced from reference TRBV25-1 and TRBJ1-1, is EADIYQTPRYLVIGTGKKITLECSQTMGHDKMYWYQQDPGMELHLIHYSYGVNSTEKGDLSSESTVSRIRTEHFPLTLESARPSHTSQYLCASSPLGGGSTEAFFGQGTRLTVV.